Given below is one TCR beta chain in context. Patients of the Seattle cohort, enrolled during active infection, were followed longitudinally. Germline V gene sequence: CDR1 KGHSH, CDR2 LQKENI. The germline V and J ends were trimmed by 5 bases and 4 bases, with 9 bases remaining between them. There are 13 residues in the CDR3. Original methodology: Quantification of nucleated cells was approximated via reference gene primer amplification. Only in-frame clones appear in the TCRdb table, and some are missing; sequencing was by immunoSEQ multiplex PCR. Clone size and V and J calls were adopted from that table, with D and trimming inferred from the DNA. This sample has 250,000 to 350,000 clones, with just under 90% found just once. The sample is drawn from a study of blood T cell repertoires in COVID-19. Study details: Material from acute and convalescent COVID-19 was sourced from the United States, Italy and Spain. Sample material is recorded as cDNA or gDNA derived from T cells, B-cell-depleted T cells, or PBMCs.

Sequenced material: peripheral blood. The V call is TRBV18, the J call TRBJ1-5; the D is unclear. The origin of this receptor is a woman between 45 and 65 years old with COVID-19, enrolled during active disease. The CDR3 spells CASSYTENQPQHF. The CDR3 DNA is TGTGCCAGCTCATATACGGAGAATCAGCCCCAGCATTTT.